The clone carrying this TCR beta chain has a handful of counts. This record belongs to a study of blood T cell repertoires in COVID-19. Study background: T cells, B-cell-depleted T cells, or PBMCs supplied cDNA or gDNA.

The assay was immunoSEQ multiplex PCR, and TCRdb's table has in-frame clones only and misses some. The top ten hold approximately 9.3% of the sample, which has over 350,000 clones, about 86% seen once. Germline V gives CDR1 LNHDA, CDR2 SQIVND (reference sequence). V was pared by 4 bases and J by 7 bases, with 8 bases of the junction left unmatched. The CDR3 sequence is 16 residues long. The chain has TRBV19 and TRBJ1-5, with 12 bases matching TRBD1. The sequenced sample was PBMCs or T cells enriched from blood (not recorded which). The clonotype comes from a woman aged 45-59 years who had recovered from COVID-19. Here the CDR3 reads CASSTTGTGGRQPQHF. The CDR3, as DNA: TGTGCCAGTAGTACGACCGGGACAGGGGGCCGGCAGCCCCAGCATTTT.